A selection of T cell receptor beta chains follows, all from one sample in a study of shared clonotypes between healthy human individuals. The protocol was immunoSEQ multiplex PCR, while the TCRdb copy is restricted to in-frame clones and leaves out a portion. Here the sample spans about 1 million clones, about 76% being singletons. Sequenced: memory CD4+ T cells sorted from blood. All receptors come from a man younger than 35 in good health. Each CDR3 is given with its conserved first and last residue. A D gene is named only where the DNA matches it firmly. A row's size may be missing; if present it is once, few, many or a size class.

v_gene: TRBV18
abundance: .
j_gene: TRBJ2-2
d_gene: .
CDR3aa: CASSPGTPNTGELFF
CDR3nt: TGTGCCAGCTCACCGGGGACTCCTAACACCGGGGAGCTGTTTTTT

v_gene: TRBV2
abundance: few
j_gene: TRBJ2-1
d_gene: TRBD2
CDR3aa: CASSDASGPGGEQFF
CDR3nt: TGTGCCAGCAGTGATGCTAGCGGGCCTGGGGGTGAGCAGTTCTTC

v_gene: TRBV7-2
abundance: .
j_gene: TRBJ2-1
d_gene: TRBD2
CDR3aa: CASSFSGLAGDNEQFF
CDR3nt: TGTGCCAGCAGCTTTAGTGGGCTAGCGGGAGACAATGAGCAGTTCTTC

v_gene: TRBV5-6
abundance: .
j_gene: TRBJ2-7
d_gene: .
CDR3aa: CASSYRDEQYF
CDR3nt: TGTGCCAGCAGCTACCGGGACGAGCAGTACTTC

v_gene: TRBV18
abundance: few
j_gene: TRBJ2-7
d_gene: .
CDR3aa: CASSPPAGNRVGEQYF
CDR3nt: TGTGCCAGCTCACCACCGGCTGGGAACAGGGTGGGAGAGCAGTACTTC

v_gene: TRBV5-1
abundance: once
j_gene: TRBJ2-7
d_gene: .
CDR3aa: CASSRDRYEQYF
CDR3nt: TGCGCCAGCAGCAGAGACAGGTACGAGCAGTACTTC

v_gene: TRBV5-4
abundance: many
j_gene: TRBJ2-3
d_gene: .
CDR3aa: CASSLTGRTDTQYF
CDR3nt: TGTGCCAGCAGCTTAACCGGGCGCACAGATACGCAGTATTTT

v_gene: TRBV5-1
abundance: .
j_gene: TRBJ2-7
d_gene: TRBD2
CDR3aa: CASSWAGTSGVYEQYF
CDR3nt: TGCGCCAGCAGCTGGGCCGGGACTAGCGGGGTGTACGAGCAGTACTTC

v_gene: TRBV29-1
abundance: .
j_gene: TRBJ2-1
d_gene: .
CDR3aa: CSVEDQANEQFF
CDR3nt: TGCAGCGTTGAAGACCAGGCTAATGAGCAGTTCTTC

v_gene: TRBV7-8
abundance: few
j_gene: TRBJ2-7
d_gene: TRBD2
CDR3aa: CASSSGLAGYEQYF
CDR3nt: TGTGCCAGCAGCTCGGGACTAGCGGGCTACGAGCAGTACTTC

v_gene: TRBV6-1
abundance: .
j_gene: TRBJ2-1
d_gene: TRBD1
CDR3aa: CASSETDRGGQFF
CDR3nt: TGTGCCAGCAGTGAAACAGACAGGGGTGGGCAGTTCTTC

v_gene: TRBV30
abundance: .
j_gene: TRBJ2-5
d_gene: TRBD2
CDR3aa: CAWSVGLAGDRYF
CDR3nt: TGTGCCTGGAGTGTAGGGCTAGCGGGGGACCGGTACTTC

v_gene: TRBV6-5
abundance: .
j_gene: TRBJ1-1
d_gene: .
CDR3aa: CASSYSSTSEAFF
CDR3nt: TGTGCCAGCAGTTACTCGTCGACCAGTGAAGCTTTCTTT

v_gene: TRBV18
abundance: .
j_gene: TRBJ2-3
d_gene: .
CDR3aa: CASSPISGTDTQYF
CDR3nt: TGTGCCAGCTCACCGATCTCGGGAACAGATACGCAGTATTTT

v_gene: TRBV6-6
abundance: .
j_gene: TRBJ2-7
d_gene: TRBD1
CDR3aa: CASARPGTGTYEQYF
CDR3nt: TGTGCCAGCGCCCGTCCCGGGACAGGGACCTACGAGCAGTACTTC

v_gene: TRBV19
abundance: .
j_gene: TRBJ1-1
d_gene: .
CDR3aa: CASTDAGRLTEAFF
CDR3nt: TGTGCCAGTACTGACGCAGGGAGGCTCACTGAAGCTTTCTTT

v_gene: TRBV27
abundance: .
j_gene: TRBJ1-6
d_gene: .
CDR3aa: CASSFAGSQNNSPLHF
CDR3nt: TGTGCCAGCAGTTTTGCGGGCAGCCAGAATAATTCACCCCTCCACTTT

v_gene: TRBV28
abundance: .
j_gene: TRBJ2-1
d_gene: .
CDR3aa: CASRVRSGRGRYNEQFF
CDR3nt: TGTGCCAGCCGGGTCCGCTCAGGACGGGGTAGGTACAATGAGCAGTTCTTC

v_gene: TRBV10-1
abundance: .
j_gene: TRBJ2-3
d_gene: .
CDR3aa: CASSTSVGLISDTQYF
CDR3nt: TGCGCCAGCAGTACCTCCGTGGGGCTGATATCAGATACGCAGTATTTT

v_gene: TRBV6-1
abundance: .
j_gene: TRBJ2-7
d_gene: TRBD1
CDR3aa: CASSEGQGAYEQYF
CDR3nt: TGTGCCAGCAGCGAGGGACAGGGAGCCTACGAGCAGTACTTC

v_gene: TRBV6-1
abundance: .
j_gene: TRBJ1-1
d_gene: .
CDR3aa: CASSAGEAFF
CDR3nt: TGTGCCAGCAGTGCGGGAGAAGCTTTCTTT

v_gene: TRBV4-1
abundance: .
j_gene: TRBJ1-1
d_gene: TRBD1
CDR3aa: CASSQVWAGGYMNTEAFF
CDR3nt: TGCGCCAGCAGCCAGGTGTGGGCAGGGGGCTACATGAACACTGAAGCTTTCTTT

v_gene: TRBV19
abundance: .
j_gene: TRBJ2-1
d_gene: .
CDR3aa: CASSPPLTSYNEQFF
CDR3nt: TGTGCCAGTAGTCCGCCCCTCACCAGCTACAATGAGCAGTTCTTC

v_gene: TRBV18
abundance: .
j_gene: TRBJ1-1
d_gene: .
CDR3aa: CASSFTESDEAFF
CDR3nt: TGTGCCAGCTCGTTCACAGAGTCCGATGAAGCTTTCTTT

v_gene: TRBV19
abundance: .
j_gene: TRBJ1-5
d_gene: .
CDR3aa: CASSPGTFGQPQHF
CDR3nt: TGTGCCAGTAGCCCGGGGACGTTTGGTCAGCCCCAGCATTTT

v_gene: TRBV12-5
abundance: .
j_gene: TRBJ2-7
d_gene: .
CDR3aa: CASGLVPLYEQYF
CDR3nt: TGTGCTAGTGGTTTGGTACCTTTATACGAGCAGTACTTC

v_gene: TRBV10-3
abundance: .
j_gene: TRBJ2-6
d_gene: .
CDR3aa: CAISQLCVIQSRANVLTF
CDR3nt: TGTGCCATCAGTCAGTTATGTGTGATACAAAGTCGGGCCAACGTCCTGACTTTC

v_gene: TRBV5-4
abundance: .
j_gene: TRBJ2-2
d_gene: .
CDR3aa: CASSLAGATGELFF
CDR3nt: TGTGCCAGCAGCTTGGCCGGGGCGACCGGGGAGCTGTTTTTT

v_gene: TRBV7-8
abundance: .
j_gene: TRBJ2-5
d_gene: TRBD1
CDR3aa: CASSLAPDRGWETQYF
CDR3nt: TGTGCCAGCAGCTTAGCGCCGGACAGGGGTTGGGAGACCCAGTACTTC

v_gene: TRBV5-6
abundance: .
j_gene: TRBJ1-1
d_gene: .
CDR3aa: CASSSTYRAHTEAFF
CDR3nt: TGTGCCAGCAGCTCCACCTACAGGGCACACACTGAAGCTTTCTTT

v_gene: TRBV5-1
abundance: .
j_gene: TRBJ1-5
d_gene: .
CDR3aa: CASSIGINQPQHF
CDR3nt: TGCGCCAGCAGCATAGGAATCAATCAGCCCCAGCATTTT

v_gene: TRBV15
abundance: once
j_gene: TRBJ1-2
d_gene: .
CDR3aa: CATSRLRRDGYTF
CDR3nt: TGTGCCACGAGTAGACTGCGACGGGATGGCTACACCTTC

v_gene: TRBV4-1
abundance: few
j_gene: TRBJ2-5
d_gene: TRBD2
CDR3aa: CASSLGSAAGDVETQYF
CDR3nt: TGCGCCAGCAGCCTAGGATCGGCGGCGGGGGATGTGGAGACCCAGTACTTC

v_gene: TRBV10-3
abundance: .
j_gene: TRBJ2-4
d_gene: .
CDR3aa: CAISGGGENIQYF
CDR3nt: TGTGCCATCAGTGGAGGGGGGGAAAACATTCAGTACTTC

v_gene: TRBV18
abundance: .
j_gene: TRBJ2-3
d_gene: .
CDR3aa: CASTLSGTDTQYF
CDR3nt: TGTGCCAGCACCCTTAGCGGCACAGATACGCAGTATTTT

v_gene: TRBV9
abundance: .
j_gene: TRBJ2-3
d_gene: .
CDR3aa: CASSVAGRSTDTQYF
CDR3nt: TGTGCCAGCAGCGTAGCTGGCAGGAGCACAGATACGCAGTATTTT

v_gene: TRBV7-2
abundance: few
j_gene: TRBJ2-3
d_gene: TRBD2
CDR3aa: CASPRLAGSPDTQYF
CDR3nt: TGTGCCAGCCCACGACTAGCGGGATCCCCAGATACGCAGTATTTT

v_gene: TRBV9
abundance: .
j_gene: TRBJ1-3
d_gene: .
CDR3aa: CASSGASNRDSGNTIYF
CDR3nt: TGTGCCAGCAGCGGGGCCTCAAACAGGGACTCTGGAAACACCATATATTTT

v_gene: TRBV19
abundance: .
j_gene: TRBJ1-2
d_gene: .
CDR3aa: CASSNILYGYTF
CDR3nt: TGTGCCAGTAGTAATATCCTCTATGGCTACACCTTC

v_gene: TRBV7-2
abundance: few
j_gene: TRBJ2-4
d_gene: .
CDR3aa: CASSPVSQANIQYF
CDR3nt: TGTGCCAGCAGCCCCGTCAGTCAGGCAAACATTCAGTACTTC

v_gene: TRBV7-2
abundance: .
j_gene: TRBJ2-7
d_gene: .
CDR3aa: CASSSPGGTYEQYF
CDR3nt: TGTGCCAGCAGCTCGCCCGGGGGCACCTACGAGCAGTACTTC

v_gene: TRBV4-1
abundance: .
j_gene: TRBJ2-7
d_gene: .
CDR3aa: CASSHRIRGNFSSYEQYF
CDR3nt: TGCGCCAGCAGCCACCGAATTCGTGGAAACTTTAGCTCCTACGAGCAGTACTTC

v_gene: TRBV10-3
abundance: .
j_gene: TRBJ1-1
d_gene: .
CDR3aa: CAISESSSGTAFF
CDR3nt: TGTGCCATCAGTGAGTCTTCGAGCGGGACGGCTTTCTTT

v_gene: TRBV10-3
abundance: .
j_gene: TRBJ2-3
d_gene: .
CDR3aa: CATTEGSDTQYF
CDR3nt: TGTGCCACCACCGAGGGCTCAGATACGCAGTATTTT

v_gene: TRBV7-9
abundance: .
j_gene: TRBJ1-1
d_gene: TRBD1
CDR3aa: CASSYRPGTGTNTEAFF
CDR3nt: TGTGCCAGCAGCTACCGCCCCGGGACAGGGACGAACACTGAAGCTTTCTTT

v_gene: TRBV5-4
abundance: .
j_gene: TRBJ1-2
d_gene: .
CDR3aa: CASSLVGRRDYGYTF
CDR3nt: TGTGCCAGCAGCCTCGTCGGCAGGAGGGACTATGGCTACACCTTC

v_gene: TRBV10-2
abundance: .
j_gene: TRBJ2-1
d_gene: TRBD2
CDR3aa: CASSQILQRGYNEQFF
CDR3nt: TGCGCCAGCAGTCAGATACTTCAGCGGGGGTACAATGAGCAGTTCTTC

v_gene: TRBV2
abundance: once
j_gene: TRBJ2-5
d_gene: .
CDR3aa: CASSYGQTQYF
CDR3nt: TGTGCCAGCAGCTACGGCCAGACCCAGTACTTC

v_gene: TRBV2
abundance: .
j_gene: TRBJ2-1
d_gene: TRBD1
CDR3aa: CASRTDRGPYSSYNEQFF
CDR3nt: TGTGCCAGCAGAACGGACAGGGGGCCTTATAGCTCCTACAATGAGCAGTTCTTC